This entry lists 10 T cell receptor beta chains sequenced from one sample in a study of OX40 agonist ivuxolimab in advanced cancers. Assay used: immunoSEQ multiplex PCR; TCRdb lists only in-frame clones, some missing. Counted here are roughly 59,000 clones, approximately 92% occurring once; the ten biggest clones make up around an eighth. This sample comprised CD4+ or CD8+ T cells sorted from blood, obtained in a trial of the OX40 agonist ivuxolimab. These receptors originate from an adult with an advanced solid tumor such as melanoma, head and neck, liver or kidney cancer.

CDR3 nucleotide sequence: TGTGCCAGCAGTTACTCGGGGGGCGGGGAGCTGTTTTTT. Translating it yields CASSYSGGGELFF. This chain connects TRBV6-6 to TRBJ2-2; perhaps TRBD2 as D (6 bases). The CDR3 is made up of 13 amino acids. Germline values: CDR1 MNHNY, CDR2 SVGAGI (reference sequence). V gave up 0 bases and J gave up 7 bases, with 6 bases separating them.

This clone was observed once. The chain carries TRBV9 and TRBJ2-3; 11 nucleotides line up with TRBD1. The CDR3 contains 15 residues. The germline gives CDR1 SGDLS, CDR2 YYNGEE. With 4 bases clipped from V and 4 bases from J, the junction kept 5 bases outside the gene matches. In DNA, the CDR3 is TGTGCCAGCAGCCCAGGACAGGGGGCCGCAGATACGCAGTATTTT. This sequence encodes CASSPGQGAADTQYF. The entire variable domain, with the rest obtained from reference TRBV9 and TRBJ2-3, is as follows: DSGVTQTPKHLITATGQRVTLRCSPRSGDLSVYWYQQSLDQGLQFLIQYYNGEERAKGNILERFSAQQFPDLHSELNLSSLELGDSALYFCASSPGQGAADTQYFGPGTRLTVL.

The genes are TRBV6-1 and TRBJ2-7; 14 nucleotides agree with TRBD2. This CDR3 region has 15 residues. The germline CDR1 and CDR2 sequences are MNHNS and SASEGT. The V segment lost 6 bases and the J segment 11 bases; nucleotides outside the gene matches: 12. The CDR3 here is CASSPTTSGRAVEYF. The CDR3 region has the DNA TGTGCCAGCAGCCCGACGACTAGCGGGAGGGCAGTGGAGTACTTC.

This chain links TRBV5-4 with TRBJ2-7, with D possibly TRBD2 on 6 matching bases. Germline V gene data show CDR1 as SGHNT and CDR2 as YYREEE (reference sequence). The CDR3 contains 12 residues. V was pared by 4 bases and J by 6 bases, with 11 bases between. The chain's CDR3 is CASSPGVGEQYF. For the CDR3, the DNA is TGTGCCAGCAGCCCGGGGGTGGGCGAGCAGTACTTC. Variable domain in full (rest from reference TRBV5-4 and TRBJ2-7): ETGVTQSPTHLIKTRGQQVTLRCSSQSGHNTVSWYQQALGQGPQFIFQYYREEENGRGNFPPRFSGLQFPNYSSELNVNALELDDSALYLCASSPGVGEQYFGPGTRLTVT.

This clone was seen a single time. The gene calls are TRBV5-1 and TRBJ2-7; no clear D gene. Germline V lookup: CDR1 SGHRS, CDR2 YFSETQ. This CDR3 region has 15 residues. With 0 bases removed from V and 0 bases from J, the gap between germline ends came to 10 bases. The CDR3 loop reads CASSLDPDGSYEQYF. The CDR3 DNA reads TGCGCCAGCAGCTTGGATCCGGACGGCTCCTACGAGCAGTACTTC.

V and J are TRBV19 and TRBJ1-5, with D unresolved. Germline V gene lookup returns CDR1 LNHDA and CDR2 SQIVND (reference sequence). Trimming removed 6 bases at V and 1 base at J, with 4 bases between. The CDR3 length is 12 residues. The chain's CDR3 is CASSHSNQPQHF. DNA for the CDR3: TGTGCCAGTAGCCACAGCAATCAGCCCCAGCATTTT.

The chain recombines TRBV19 with TRBJ2-2; D unclear. CDR1 LNHDA and CDR2 SQIVND come from the germline V gene (reference sequence). Trimming pared 5 bases from V and 3 bases from J, leaving 10 bases between. The length of the CDR3 is 14 residues. The CDR3 protein is CASSSLRDTGELFF. In nucleotides, the CDR3 is TGTGCCAGTAGTTCCTTAAGGGACACCGGGGAGCTGTTTTTT.

This clone showed up just a few times. The rearrangement links TRBV4-1 to TRBJ2-1, with D possibly matching TRBD2 (6 bases). Trimming took 5 bases from V and 2 from J, leaving 13 bases between them. This CDR3 is built from 15 residues. CDR1 MGHRA and CDR2 YSYEKL come from the germline V gene. The CDR3 spells CASSSGPGAYNEQFF. The CDR3 nucleotides read TGCGCCAGCAGCAGCGGGCCCGGGGCCTACAATGAGCAGTTCTTC.

V is TRBV6-5 and J is TRBJ1-5; D unclear. This CDR3 region has 13 residues. The germline V gene has CDR1 MNHEY and CDR2 SVGAGI. The ends were cut back, 5 bases at V and 5 bases at J, with 10 bases in the middle. The CDR3 DNA sequence: TGTGCCAGCAGTGAAGCGGGTTATCAGCCCCAGCATTTT. Amino acids: CASSEAGYQPQHF.

The rearrangement links TRBV27 to TRBJ2-3; the D gene is possibly TRBD2 (5 bases). With 6 bases removed from V and 6 bases from J, the gap between germline ends came to 19 bases. CDR1 and CDR2 (germline): MNHEY, SMNVEV (reference sequence). The CDR3 is 15 amino acids. The CDR3 reads CASSPGLFSEDTQYF. DNA of the CDR3: TGTGCCAGCAGCCCTGGACTTTTTTCCGAGGATACGCAGTATTTT.